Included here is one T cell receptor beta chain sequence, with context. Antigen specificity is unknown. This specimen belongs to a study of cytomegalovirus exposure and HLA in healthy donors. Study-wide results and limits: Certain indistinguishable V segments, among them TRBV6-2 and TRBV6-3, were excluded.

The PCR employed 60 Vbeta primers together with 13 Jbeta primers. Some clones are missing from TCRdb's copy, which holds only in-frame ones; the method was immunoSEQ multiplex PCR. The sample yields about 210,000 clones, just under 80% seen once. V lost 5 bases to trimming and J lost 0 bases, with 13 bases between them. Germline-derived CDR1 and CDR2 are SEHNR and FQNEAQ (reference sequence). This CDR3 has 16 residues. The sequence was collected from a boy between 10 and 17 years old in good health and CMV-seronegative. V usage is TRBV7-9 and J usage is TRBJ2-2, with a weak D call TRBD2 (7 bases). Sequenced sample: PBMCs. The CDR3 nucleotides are TGTGCCAGCAGCCCCGGGGGGCCAACGAACACCGGGGAGCTGTTTTTT. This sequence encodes CASSPGGPTNTGELFF.